This TCR beta chain stems from a study of cytomegalovirus exposure and HLA in healthy donors. Study summary: There were 117 million unique TCR beta sequences, drawn from 200 million or so T cells, in an earlier analysis. Whole-study findings and limits: TCR beta sequences reportedly predicted the HLA-A and HLA-B alleles of most subjects accurately.

To note about this clone: The antigen remains undetermined.

CDR1 and CDR2 (germline): KGHSH, LQKENI. V lost 3 bases to trimming and J lost 11 bases, with 17 bases between them. The CDR3 totals 13 residues. The primer mix had 60 Vbeta and 13 Jbeta primers. The protocol was immunoSEQ multiplex PCR, while the TCRdb copy is restricted to in-frame clones and leaves out a portion. The sample shows 95,000 to 110,000 clones, approximately 79% of them seen only once. The material sequenced was PBMCs. The chain joins TRBV18 to TRBJ2-7; D is possibly TRBD2 (6 bases). The sequence came from a woman aged 35 to 49 in good health and CMV-seropositive. DNA for the CDR3: TGTGCCAGCTCACCGACCGGGAGCAAAGGGGAGTACTTC. It translates to CASSPTGSKGEYF. Drawing the rest from reference TRBV18 and TRBJ2-7, the complete variable domain is NAGVMQNPRHLVRRRGQEARLRCSPMKGHSHVYWYRQLPEEGLKFMVYLQKENIIDESGMPKERFSAEFPKEGPSILRIQQVVRGDSAAYFCASSPTGSKGEYFGPGTRLTVT.